This TCR beta chain appears in the sequencing data of a study of blood T cell repertoires in COVID-19. Study summary: Both acute and convalescent COVID-19 samples were obtained from the United States, Italy and Spain. Nucleic acid was either cDNA or gDNA, and it came from T cells, B-cell-depleted T cells, or PBMCs.

Sequenced by immunoSEQ multiplex PCR; TCRdb stores in-frame clones only, minus some. Here the sample spans 300,000 to 400,000 clones, roughly nine tenths being singletons. The participants were between roughly 18 and 89 years old and came from fewer than 25 US areas. Cohort allocation depended upon clinical history that participants reported. The CDR3 is made up of 13 amino acids. Trimming took off 8 bases at V and 3 bases at J, with 11 bases between the two ends. Per the germline V gene, CDR1 is LNHDA and CDR2 is SQIVND (reference sequence). The origin of this receptor is a man aged 18 to 30 who had recovered from COVID-19. What was sequenced was PBMCs or T cells enriched from blood (not recorded which). The J gene is TRBJ1-5, the V gene TRBV19, with TRBD1 as a possible D gene (6 bases). For the CDR3, the DNA is TGTGCCAGTTCAGGGGCGGTCAATCAGCCCCAGCATTTT. Amino acids: CASSGAVNQPQHF.